The rows below give T cell receptor beta chains drawn from one sample of a study of blood T cell repertoires in COVID-19. Sequencing used immunoSEQ multiplex PCR; TCRdb keeps in-frame clones, though not all of them. The data hold 51,000 or so clones, with around 80% observed a single time. Source material: peripheral blood. Every receptor here comes from a woman aged 80 or over with COVID-19, enrolled during active disease. CDR3s include the opening cysteine and the closing phenylalanine or tryptophan. D genes are given only for firm matches. The size entry is marked missing in some rows and otherwise reads once, few, many or a size class.

v_gene,j_gene,d_gene,abundance,CDR3nt,CDR3aa
TRBV9,TRBJ2-7,.,.,TGTGCCAGCAGCGTAGAGGCGGGAATGGGCGAGCAGTACTTC,CASSVEAGMGEQYF
TRBV3-1/TRBV3-2,TRBJ1-6,.,few,TGTGCCAGCAGTCGTCAGGGTTACTCACCCCTCCACTTT,CASSRQGYSPLHF
TRBV12-3/TRBV12-4,TRBJ2-7,TRBD2,few,TGTGCCAGCAGTTTGTGGCGGGAGTACGAGCAGTACTTC,CASSLWREYEQYF
TRBV9,TRBJ1-2,.,.,TGTGCCAGCAGCGCCAAACCCCTCGCAGATAACTATGGCTACACCTTC,CASSAKPLADNYGYTF
TRBV19,TRBJ2-1,.,.,TGTGCCAGTAGTACTTACAATGAGCAGTTCTTC,CASSTYNEQFF
TRBV19,TRBJ2-2,.,.,TGTGCCAGTAGTGCGGGACTGAACACCGGGGAGCTGTTTTTT,CASSAGLNTGELFF
TRBV30,TRBJ2-1,TRBD1,.,TGTGCCTGGAGCACCGGGACAGGGGAGGACAATGAGCAGTTCTTC,CAWSTGTGEDNEQFF
TRBV20-1,TRBJ2-3,.,.,TGCAGTGCTTCTCCCTTTGATACGCAGTATTTT,CSASPFDTQYF
TRBV10-3,TRBJ1-5,TRBD1,.,TGTGCCATCAGTGAGGGACAGGGCAATCAGCCCCAGCATTTT,CAISEGQGNQPQHF
TRBV5-8,TRBJ1-4,.,.,TGTGCCAGCAGCCGCAGACAGAATGAAAAACTGTTTTTT,CASSRRQNEKLFF
TRBV30,TRBJ2-1,.,few,TGTGCCTGGAGTGTATTCTCGGGGAACAATGAGCAGTTCTTC,CAWSVFSGNNEQFF
TRBV29-1,TRBJ2-3,.,.,TGCAGCGTTCAAAGCCTTAGCACAGATACGCAGTATTTT,CSVQSLSTDTQYF
TRBV29-1,TRBJ1-1,.,.,TGCAGCGTTGCCAGGGGCACTGAAGCTTTCTTT,CSVARGTEAFF
TRBV6-2/TRBV6-3,TRBJ2-4,TRBD1,many,TGTGCCAGCAGTTACCTTGGGACAGGGATGGACATTCAGTACTTC,CASSYLGTGMDIQYF
TRBV19,TRBJ2-4,TRBD2,.,TGTGCCAGTAGTAGACTAGCGGGAGAGTCCATAGCCAAAAACATTCAGTACTTC,CASSRLAGESIAKNIQYF
TRBV18,TRBJ2-7,TRBD2,.,TGTGCCAGCTCACCACCCGGCTGGCGGGGGACCTACGAGCAGTACTTC,CASSPPGWRGTYEQYF
TRBV7-9,TRBJ2-2,.,.,TGTGCCAGCAGCTTAACAGGGTACGGCGGGGAGCTGTTTTTT,CASSLTGYGGELFF
TRBV18,TRBJ2-6,.,once,TGTGCCAGCTCACCACCGACGACAGGAGTAGCTGGGGCCAACGTCCTGACTTTC,CASSPPTTGVAGANVLTF
TRBV25-1,TRBJ2-3,.,.,TGTGCCAGCAGTAGCAGGGCTCTGCGCACAGATACGCAGTATTTT,CASSSRALRTDTQYF
TRBV6-5,TRBJ1-5,.,.,TGTGCCAGCAGTTACAGCGTCGCTGGCAATCAGCCCCAGCATTTT,CASSYSVAGNQPQHF
TRBV19,TRBJ2-3,.,.,TGTGCCAGTAGTATAGGCGGCCTCGGGGCAGATACGCAGTATTTT,CASSIGGLGADTQYF
TRBV27,TRBJ2-7,TRBD2,.,TGTGCCAGCAGTTTAAGGGAGGGTAGTTACGAGCAGTACTTC,CASSLREGSYEQYF
TRBV6-1,TRBJ2-7,TRBD1,.,TGTGCCAGCAGTGATAGGGGGGACAGGGCGGGAGAGCAGTACTTC,CASSDRGDRAGEQYF
TRBV28,TRBJ1-2,.,.,TGTGCCAGCAGTTTAAACCGACTCCTCTATGGCTACACCTTC,CASSLNRLLYGYTF
TRBV6-5,TRBJ2-7,TRBD1,.,TGTGCCAGCAGCACCGGGGACAGGACCTACGAGCAGTACTTC,CASSTGDRTYEQYF
TRBV19,TRBJ1-1,.,.,TGTGCCAGTAGTAGGAGAGAGACGGTGAACACTGAAGCTTTCTTT,CASSRRETVNTEAFF
TRBV24-1,TRBJ2-5,TRBD1,medium-sized,TGTGCCACCAGTGACCCGACAGGGGGGGGTGAGACCCAGTACTTC,CATSDPTGGGETQYF
TRBV15,TRBJ2-7,TRBD2,.,TGTGCCACCAGCAGAGATCCTCAGGTACTAGCGGGAGAATACGAGCAGTACTTC,CATSRDPQVLAGEYEQYF
TRBV19,TRBJ1-2,TRBD1,.,TGTGCCAGTAGGACGACAGGGGGCCGGTCTAACTATGGCTACACCTTC,CASRTTGGRSNYGYTF
TRBV24-1,TRBJ2-3,TRBD2,.,TGTGCCACCAGTGGCGGGAAAGCGGGAGGCGATACGCAGTATTTT,CATSGGKAGGDTQYF
TRBV19,TRBJ2-1,TRBD1,.,TGTGCCAGTAGTAGGACAGGGCCGGGTAATGAGCAGTTCTTC,CASSRTGPGNEQFF
TRBV21-1,TRBJ2-7,.,once,TGTGCCAGCAGCAAAGGGCTGGACAGACTCTACGAGCAGTACTTC,CASSKGLDRLYEQYF
TRBV3-1/TRBV3-2,TRBJ1-5,.,.,TGTGCCAGCAGTCTACAGGGTAGCAATCAGCCCCAGCATTTT,CASSLQGSNQPQHF
TRBV2,TRBJ2-3,.,.,TGTGCCAGCAGTACGGGGGTCGAAGATACGCAGTATTTT,CASSTGVEDTQYF
TRBV29-1,TRBJ2-1,TRBD1,.,TGCAGAGGCGGAGACAGGGTAGGTGAGCAGTTCTTC,CRGGDRVGEQFF
TRBV5-6,TRBJ2-3,TRBD1,.,TGTGCCAGCAGCTCATTAGGACAGGGTGGGTTGGATACGCAGTATTTT,CASSSLGQGGLDTQYF
TRBV5-1,TRBJ1-2,.,.,TGCGCCAGCAGCTCCGGACAGTCTAACTATGGCTACACCTTC,CASSSGQSNYGYTF
TRBV27,TRBJ1-6,.,.,TGTGCCAGCAGTTGGGGGGTTGGTAATTCACCCCTCCACTTT,CASSWGVGNSPLHF
TRBV12-3/TRBV12-4,TRBJ1-1,TRBD1,.,TGTGCCAGCACCCGGACAGGGGACACTGAAGCTTTCTTT,CASTRTGDTEAFF
TRBV7-8,TRBJ1-6,.,.,TGTGCCAGCAGCCTAAAAGGAAGACAGGAATACGGTTCACCCCTCCACTTT,CASSLKGRQEYGSPLHF
TRBV27,TRBJ1-2,TRBD1,.,TGTGCCAGCCGGGACAGGGGGACCTATGGCTACACCTTC,CASRDRGTYGYTF
TRBV10-3,TRBJ2-1,TRBD2,.,TGTGCCATCACCCCGGGACTAGGGTTTGTCAATGAGCAGTTCTTC,CAITPGLGFVNEQFF
TRBV24-1,TRBJ1-5,TRBD1,.,TGTGCCACCAGCGGGACAGGGGACAATCAGCCCCAGCATTTT,CATSGTGDNQPQHF
TRBV19,TRBJ2-1,TRBD2,.,TGTGCCAGTAGTATGCGGGAGGGCAATGAGCAGTTCTTC,CASSMREGNEQFF
TRBV5-1,TRBJ2-2,.,few,TGCGCCAGCAGCCAGGGAGGATTGAACACCGGGGAGCTGTTTTTT,CASSQGGLNTGELFF
TRBV29-1,TRBJ2-5,TRBD1,.,TGCAGCGTTATACCGGGACAGATACAAGAGACCCAGTACTTC,CSVIPGQIQETQYF
TRBV23-1,TRBJ1-1,TRBD1,.,TGCGCCAGCAGTCAATCGGGTCCATTGAGGGGGCAGGACACTGAAGCTTTCTTT,CASSQSGPLRGQDTEAFF
TRBV28,TRBJ1-1,.,.,TGTGCCAGCAGTTTATGGGGAGGAACAGAAGCTTTCTTT,CASSLWGGTEAFF
TRBV4-1,TRBJ1-4,TRBD1,.,TGCGCCAGCAGGGCCGGGACAGGTGGTGAAAAACTGTTTTTT,CASRAGTGGEKLFF
TRBV11-1,TRBJ2-2,.,once,TGTGCCAGCAGCCCGAAGACAGCGAACACCGGGGAGCTGTTTTTT,CASSPKTANTGELFF
TRBV27,TRBJ1-5,TRBD1,.,TGTGCCAGTCGATATACCGGACAGGGAGGCAATCAGCCCCAGCATTTT,CASRYTGQGGNQPQHF
TRBV7-3,TRBJ1-1,.,.,TGTGCCACCAAACAGGAAGGCGAAGCTTTCTTT,CATKQEGEAFF
TRBV5-1,TRBJ2-5,TRBD2,.,TGCGCCAGCAGCTCACTAGCGGGTCAGAAAGAGACCCAGTACTTC,CASSSLAGQKETQYF
TRBV6-1,TRBJ2-3,TRBD2,.,TGTGCCAGCAGTGATGCGGGGGGCACAGATACGCAGTATTTT,CASSDAGGTDTQYF
TRBV11-2,TRBJ2-3,TRBD2,.,TGTGCCAGCAGCTTAGTTCTAGCGGGAGTGGGTGGAGATACGCAGTATTTT,CASSLVLAGVGGDTQYF